A selection of T cell receptor beta chains follows, all from one sample in a study of blood T cell repertoires in COVID-19. This table comes from immunoSEQ multiplex PCR, and its TCRdb copy is limited to in-frame clones, with some not included. The sample yields 100,000 to 150,000 clones, 65% to 85% seen once. What was sequenced was peripheral blood. The source is a man aged 65 to 79 with acute or convalescent COVID-19. Both conserved end residues are part of each CDR3. A D gene is named only where the DNA matches it firmly. Clone size is given for some rows only: seen once, a few or many times, or a class if the clone is expanded.

V gene,D gene,clone size,J gene,CDR3 protein,CDR3 DNA
TRBV7-8,-,-,TRBJ1-1,CASSAGKNRVNTEAFF,TGTGCCAGCAGCGCAGGCAAAAACAGAGTGAACACTGAAGCTTTCTTT
TRBV5-6,-,-,TRBJ2-3,CASSAEGTDTQYF,TGTGCCAGCAGCGCGGAGGGGACAGATACGCAGTATTTT
TRBV2,TRBD1,-,TRBJ1-2,CASSPQGARNGYTF,TGTGCCAGCAGCCCACAGGGGGCCCGAAATGGCTACACCTTC
TRBV2,-,-,TRBJ1-1,CASSDRAAFF,TGTGCCAGCAGTGACAGGGCGGCTTTCTTT
TRBV28,-,-,TRBJ1-2,CASSLLVGRDVGGYTF,TGTGCCAGCAGTTTATTGGTCGGCAGGGATGTGGGAGGCTACACCTTC
TRBV18,-,-,TRBJ1-2,CASSRGPNSPDGYTF,TGTGCCAGCTCACGAGGGCCTAATTCCCCAGATGGCTACACCTTC
TRBV7-2,TRBD1,-,TRBJ2-7,CASSLRKGADYEQYF,TGTGCCAGCAGCTTAAGGAAGGGGGCGGACTACGAGCAGTACTTC
TRBV28,-,-,TRBJ2-2,CASRAGSAGELFF,TGTGCCAGCAGGGCGGGGTCCGCCGGGGAGCTGTTTTTT
TRBV11-1,-,-,TRBJ1-2,CASSLTGNTYGYTF,TGTGCCAGCAGCTTAACGGGGAATACCTATGGCTACACCTTC
TRBV2,-,-,TRBJ2-2,CASSARWGAGELFF,TGTGCCAGCAGTGCACGGTGGGGGGCCGGGGAGCTGTTTTTT
TRBV6-5,-,-,TRBJ2-7,CASSSGSPYEQYF,TGTGCCAGCAGTTCAGGGTCCCCCTACGAGCAGTACTTC
TRBV7-8,TRBD1,-,TRBJ1-6,CASSFIRGDRGNSPLHF,TGTGCCAGCAGCTTTATAAGAGGGGACAGGGGGAATTCACCCCTCCACTTT
TRBV5-4,TRBD2,-,TRBJ2-2,CASSRGGLRLGAGELFF,TGTGCCAGCAGCCGGGGGGGACTTAGGCTGGGCGCCGGGGAGCTGTTTTTT
TRBV12-3/TRBV12-4,-,-,TRBJ1-1,CASSFAGNTEAFF,TGTGCCAGCAGTTTCGCAGGGAACACTGAAGCTTTCTTT
TRBV2,-,-,TRBJ2-5,CASSRTEETQYF,TGTGCCAGCAGCCGGACAGAAGAGACCCAGTACTTC
TRBV18,-,-,TRBJ1-6,CASSPIQDSPLHF,TGTGCCAGCTCACCGATACAGGATTCACCCCTCCACTTT
TRBV11-2,TRBD1,-,TRBJ1-1,CASSLTGVEAFF,TGTGCCAGCAGCTTAACAGGGGTTGAAGCTTTCTTT
TRBV2,TRBD1,-,TRBJ1-1,CASTLGQANTEAFF,TGTGCCAGCACCCTGGGACAGGCGAACACTGAAGCTTTCTTT
TRBV10-3,TRBD1,few,TRBJ2-1,CAISPGQGPYNEQFF,TGTGCCATCAGCCCGGGACAGGGTCCCTACAATGAGCAGTTCTTC
TRBV7-9,-,-,TRBJ2-2,CASSSPSGSNTGELFF,TGTGCCAGCAGCAGCCCCTCGGGTTCGAACACCGGGGAGCTGTTTTTT
TRBV27,TRBD1,-,TRBJ2-6,CASREQGGANVLTF,TGTGCCAGCAGGGAACAGGGGGGTGCCAACGTCCTGACTTTC
TRBV28,TRBD1,-,TRBJ1-1,CASSLLGTGGTEAFF,TGTGCCAGCAGTTTATTGGGGACAGGGGGCACTGAAGCTTTCTTT
TRBV7-8,TRBD1,-,TRBJ2-5,CASSSGQGFWATQYF,TGTGCCAGCAGCTCGGGACAGGGGTTTTGGGCGACCCAGTACTTC
TRBV9,-,-,TRBJ1-1,CASSARQYTEAFF,TGTGCCAGCAGCGCTCGACAGTACACTGAAGCTTTCTTT
TRBV25-1,-,-,TRBJ2-2,CASSEGEATGELFF,TGTGCCAGCAGTGAAGGGGAGGCCACCGGGGAGCTGTTTTTT
TRBV28,TRBD2,-,TRBJ2-5,CASSLGLAGDGETQYF,TGTGCCAGCAGTTTAGGGCTAGCGGGGGACGGAGAGACCCAGTACTTC
TRBV5-1,-,-,TRBJ1-4,CASSYRFTPNEKLFF,TGCGCCAGCAGTTACCGATTCACACCCAATGAAAAACTGTTTTTT
TRBV4-2,-,-,TRBJ2-3,CASSQEGGGRTDTQYF,TGTGCCAGCAGCCAAGAAGGCGGGGGCCGCACAGATACGCAGTATTTT
TRBV5-1,-,-,TRBJ1-4,CASSPGRGGAEKLFF,TGCGCCAGCAGCCCCGGACGGGGGGGGGCTGAAAAACTGTTTTTT
TRBV5-1,-,few,TRBJ2-7,CASSSRRSSYEQYF,TGCGCCAGCAGCTCCCGGCGGAGCTCCTACGAGCAGTACTTC
TRBV9,TRBD2,few,TRBJ2-1,CASSSPGGPANEQFF,TGTGCCAGCAGCTCCCCGGGGGGGCCGGCCAATGAGCAGTTCTTC
TRBV9,TRBD2,-,TRBJ2-2,CASSASGTSGVTGELFF,TGTGCCAGCAGCGCCTCCGGGACTAGCGGAGTCACCGGGGAGCTGTTTTTT
TRBV19,-,-,TRBJ2-3,CASSMEASAPYF,TGTGCCAGTAGTATGGAGGCCTCAGCCCCGTATTTT
TRBV5-1,-,-,TRBJ2-2,CASRPRNTGELFF,TGCGCCAGCAGACCCAGGAACACCGGGGAGCTGTTTTTT
TRBV5-4,-,-,TRBJ1-1,CASSTGQENTEAFF,TGTGCCAGCAGCACGGGACAAGAGAACACTGAAGCTTTCTTT
TRBV4-1,-,few,TRBJ2-3,CASSRLGGALSDTQYF,TGCGCCAGCAGCCGGTTAGGGGGGGCCTTGTCAGATACGCAGTATTTT
TRBV24-1,-,-,TRBJ1-2,CATSDPQVNYGYTF,TGTGCCACCAGTGATCCACAGGTCAACTATGGCTACACCTTC
TRBV19,TRBD1,-,TRBJ1-5,CASTGTGGFQPQHF,TGTGCCAGTACTGGGACAGGGGGCTTTCAGCCCCAGCATTTT
TRBV6-5,-,-,TRBJ2-3,CASSSSGGTDTQYF,TGTGCCAGCAGTTCATCCGGAGGCACAGATACGCAGTATTTT
TRBV5-5,TRBD1,few,TRBJ1-2,CASSSGTGDYGYTF,TGTGCCAGCAGCTCCGGGACAGGGGACTATGGCTACACCTTC
TRBV6-5,TRBD1,many,TRBJ1-2,CASSPRTGEGYTF,TGTGCCAGCAGTCCACGGACAGGGGAGGGCTACACCTTC
TRBV11-1,-,few,TRBJ1-6,CASSSTQGSPLHF,TGTGCCAGCAGCTCGACTCAGGGGTCACCCCTCCACTTT
TRBV5-4,TRBD2,-,TRBJ2-1,CASSFGLATYNEQFF,TGTGCCAGCAGCTTCGGACTAGCAACCTACAATGAGCAGTTCTTC
TRBV7-9,TRBD1,-,TRBJ1-5,CASSRGTGSNQPQHF,TGTGCCAGCAGCCGAGGGACAGGTAGCAATCAGCCCCAGCATTTT
TRBV30,-,-,TRBJ2-3,CAWELRDTQYF,TGTGCCTGGGAGTTGCGAGATACGCAGTATTTT
TRBV2,-,few,TRBJ2-1,CASSSAASYNEQFF,TGTGCCAGTTCTAGCGCGGCCTCCTACAATGAGCAGTTCTTC
TRBV7-8,TRBD1,-,TRBJ1-6,CASVGGGTGDSPLHF,TGTGCCAGCGTGGGGGGAGGGACAGGCGATTCACCCCTCCACTTT